The rows below give T cell receptor beta chains drawn from one sample of a study of CD8 T cells in ankylosing spondylitis. Each CDR3 protein gets one entry after TCRdb re-called the 5' RACE reads with MiXCR. The sample consists of about 330,000 distinct CDR3 sequences, roughly 8% of them appearing once. Sequenced input: blood, either unsorted or a sorted T cell fraction (not recorded which). These receptors were taken from a male donor with ankylosing spondylitis. The CDR3 runs from the conserved cysteine through the conserved F or W. D genes are given only for firm matches.

d_call,v_call,cdr3_aa
NA,TRBV7-9,CASSLDSGVNSGNTIYF
NA,TRBV5-1,CASSLTGIVFF
TRBD1,TRBV28,CASRQGGQGGETQYF
NA,TRBV20-1,CSVTTRGAGELFF
NA,TRBV29-1,CSVDFQGSNEKLFF
TRBD1,TRBV24-1,CATSEPQGAKKDTQYF
NA,TRBV24-1,CATSDGGNYGYTF
NA,TRBV3-1,CASSQMPTDTQYF
TRBD2,TRBV29-1,CSVETSGSSETQYF
NA,TRBV18,CASSPSLVVTDTQYF
TRBD1,TRBV14,CASSRLGQGNQETQYF
NA,TRBV20-1,CSAGLGPTYEQYF
NA,TRBV6-4,CASSTVGSGTGELFF
NA,TRBV9,CASSVSTRNTGELFF
NA,TRBV12-3/TRBV12-4,CASSLDTANEKLFF
NA,TRBV7-2,CASSLPAADTQYF
NA,TRBV9,CASSVARVSSYNEQFF
NA,TRBV7-2,CASSLVATTSGELFF
TRBD2,TRBV9,CASSLSGHLNNEQFF
TRBD2,TRBV5-1,CASSLNPGLAGALYNEQFF
NA,TRBV4-1,CASSQVEVGGYTF
NA,TRBV27,CASKTLGANTGELFF
NA,TRBV9,CASSVAAGTGELFF
NA,TRBV12-3/TRBV12-4,CASGRGGNTEAFF
NA,TRBV7-9,CASSLGQGENIQYF
NA,TRBV12-3/TRBV12-4,CASSLASLRGADTGELFF
NA,TRBV6-1,CASRFGRFPYEQYF
NA,TRBV28,CASSLGRTGYEQYF
NA,TRBV4-2,CASSPSTVGDNEQFF
TRBD2,TRBV20-1,CSASLLVGGRPHGEQFF
NA,TRBV3-1,CASSQEYATNEKLFF